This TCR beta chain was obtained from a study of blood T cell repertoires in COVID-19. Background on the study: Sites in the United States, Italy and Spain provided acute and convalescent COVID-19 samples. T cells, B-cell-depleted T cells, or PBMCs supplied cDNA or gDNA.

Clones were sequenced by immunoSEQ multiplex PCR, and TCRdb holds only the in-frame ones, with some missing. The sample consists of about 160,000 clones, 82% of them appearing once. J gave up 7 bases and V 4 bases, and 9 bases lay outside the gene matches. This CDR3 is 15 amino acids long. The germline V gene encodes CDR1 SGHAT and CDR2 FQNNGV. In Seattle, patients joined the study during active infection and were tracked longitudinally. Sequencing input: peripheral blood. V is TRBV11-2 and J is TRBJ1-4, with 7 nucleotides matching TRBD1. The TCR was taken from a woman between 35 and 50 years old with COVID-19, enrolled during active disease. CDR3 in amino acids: CASSYTGVRAEKLFF. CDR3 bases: TGTGCCAGCAGCTATACAGGGGTTAGGGCTGAAAAACTGTTTTTT.